The next 5 T cell receptor beta chains were all read from a single sample in a study of cytomegalovirus exposure and HLA in healthy donors. Use of 60 Vbeta and 13 Jbeta primers characterized the PCR. The repertoire was sequenced with immunoSEQ multiplex PCR; TCRdb's copy has only in-frame clones and lacks some. The table has approximately 140,000 clones, approximately 86% seen once. Sequencing used PBMCs. The receptor set was obtained from a boy aged 5-17 years in good health and CMV-seronegative.

This chain connects TRBV9 to TRBJ1-1; no clear D gene. This CDR3 comprises 15 residues. The ends were cut back, 3 bases at V and 0 bases at J, with 12 bases in the middle. Germline CDR1 reads SGDLS; CDR2 reads YYNGEE. CDR3 DNA sequence: TGTGCCAGCAGCGAGGGAGGGAGTGTGAACACTGAAGCTTTCTTT. Translation gives CASSEGGSVNTEAFF. The whole variable domain, remainder taken from reference TRBV9 and TRBJ1-1, is DSGVTQTPKHLITATGQRVTLRCSPRSGDLSVYWYQQSLDQGLQFLIQYYNGEERAKGNILERFSAQQFPDLHSELNLSSLELGDSALYFCASSEGGSVNTEAFFGQGTRLTVV.

This clone has a single count. The gene calls are TRBV4-3 and TRBJ2-4, with a possible D match to TRBD1 (6 bases). Per germline, CDR1 LGHNA and CDR2 YSLEER. The CDR3 contains 16 residues. The V end was cut by 1 base, the J end by 0 bases, with 10 bases between. DNA of the CDR3: TGCGCCAGCAGCCAAGGGACAGCCTTAGCCAAAAACATTCAGTACTTC. Residues: CASSQGTALAKNIQYF.

This clone has just one count. V gene TRBV6-1 combines with J gene TRBJ2-4; no clear D. Germline CDR1 and CDR2: MNHNS and SASEGT. The CDR3 has 15 residues. Trimming left V 6 bases short and J 0 bases short, with 12 bases between. The CDR3, as DNA: TGTGCCAGCAGCATCAGGCAGGTAGCCAAAAACATTCAGTACTTC. This sequence encodes CASSIRQVAKNIQYF.

The gene calls are TRBV9 and TRBJ1-1; the D gene is possibly TRBD1 (5 bases). V lost 3 bases, J lost 4 bases, and 13 bases lay in between. The length of the CDR3 is 14 residues. The germline V gene has CDR1 SGDLS and CDR2 YYNGEE. The CDR3 DNA follows: TGTGCCAGCAGCGGAGGCCAGGGCCCCACTGAAGCTTTCTTT. It is translated as CASSGGQGPTEAFF.

J is TRBJ2-4 and V is TRBV27; 9 positions match TRBD2. There are 17 residues in the CDR3. Germline lookup yields CDR1 MNHEY and CDR2 SMNVEV (reference sequence). V was clipped by 7 bases and J by 0 bases; unmatched bases: 10. The CDR3 reads CASTPLAGALAKNIQYF. As DNA, the CDR3 is TGTGCCAGCACCCCCTTAGCGGGGGCACTAGCCAAAAACATTCAGTACTTC.